The 18 T cell receptor beta chains listed next were all sequenced from one sample in a study of vaccination and CD4 T cells after COVID-19 (dated by TCRdb to between 2022 and 2023). Antigens of these TCRs are unknown. Interpreted using the paper, the treatment or condition label stands for: 10-day PBMC culture with coronavirus spike peptide pools or control peptides (ViraFEST assay). CD4+ T cells from unexposed donors were collected before the COVID-19 pandemic (2011-2018). Libraries were constructed by PCR. These reads were obtained on an Illumina iSeq 100. DNA from cultured CD4+ T cells underwent TCR sequencing with the Oncomine TCR Beta short-read assay at the Johns Hopkins FTIC core. The QIAamp micro DNA kit was used to extract genomic DNA from the cultured CD4+ T cells. TCRdb itself trimmed the public reads at Q25 with fastp, ran MiXCR and retained productive beta chains. Under each unique CDR3 protein, matching rows form one entry showing the most common genes and DNA. The sample table lists approximately 10,000 distinct CDR3 sequences, approximately 44% of them with a count of one. 9.5% to 15% of the sample rests with the top ten.

Sequencing was done on a sample of CD4+ T cells from blood, cultured in vitro. The receptor set was obtained from a human donor in good health.

The chain combines TRBV18 with TRBJ1-1, with TRBD1 matching over 9 bases. The CDR3 is 19 amino acids. CDR1 and CDR2 from the germline V gene are KGHSH and LQKENI. The trim removed 6 bases at V and 0 bases at J, leaving 17 bases unmatched. Written as DNA, the CDR3 is TGTGCCAGCTCCGGGGAGGTGGCGACAGGGGGTTGGATGAACACTGAAGCTTTCTTT. This gives the protein CASSGEVATGGWMNTEAFF. Drawing the rest from reference TRBV18 and TRBJ1-1, the complete variable domain is NAGVMQNPRHLVRRRGQEARLRCSPMKGHSHVYWYRQLPEEGLKFMVYLQKENIIDESGMPKERFSAEFPKEGPSILRIQQVVRGDSAAYFCASSGEVATGGWMNTEAFFGQGTRLTVV.

This clonotype came up a few times. The chain carries TRBV20-1 and TRBJ1-2; 7 nucleotides line up with TRBD1. The CDR3 consists of 12 residues. The junction had 7 bases not matched to a gene; V was cut back by 7 bases and J by 5 bases. Germline V gene data show CDR1 as DFQATT and CDR2 as SNEGSKA (reference sequence). The CDR3 DNA sequence: TGCAGTGTCCCGGGACAGCAATATGGCTACACCTTC. Residues: CSVPGQQYGYTF.

This clonotype was recorded a few times. V usage is TRBV28 and J usage is TRBJ1-5; D is ambiguous. Germline V gene data show CDR1 as MDHEN and CDR2 as SYDVKM. Deletions cut 8 bases from V and 1 base from J, with 18 bases between. The CDR3 totals 16 residues. CDR3 DNA sequence: TGTGCCAGCCCACCCTCGGGCAGACTGAGCAATCAGCCCCAGCATTTT. It encodes CASPPSGRLSNQPQHF.

V usage is TRBV7-2 and J usage is TRBJ2-7; TRBD1 aligns across 8 bases. CDR1 is SGHTA and CDR2 is FQGNSA in the germline V gene. The CDR3 runs to 15 residues. J gave up 6 bases and V 1 base, and 8 bases lay outside the gene matches. The CDR3: CASSLGGTGTGEQYF. The CDR3 bases are TGTGCCAGCAGCTTAGGGGGTACGGGGACAGGCGAGCAGTACTTC.

This chain connects TRBV5-6 to TRBJ1-5; D is uncertain. The CDR3 sequence is 15 residues long. With 1 base removed from V and 3 bases from J, the gap between germline ends came to 11 bases. CDR1 SGHDT and CDR2 YYEEEE come from the germline V gene. CDR3 amino acids: CASSLFGLHNQPQHF. In DNA form, the CDR3 reads TGTGCCAGCAGCTTGTTTGGACTGCACAATCAGCCCCAGCATTTT.

This clonotype was observed a handful of times. The J gene is TRBJ1-2, the V gene TRBV28, with D possibly TRBD1 on 6 matching bases. Deletions cut 10 bases from V and 6 bases from J, with 15 bases between. CDR1 is MDHEN and CDR2 is SYDVKM in the germline V gene. The CDR3 sequence is 12 residues long. The CDR3 nucleotides are TGTGCCATAACAGGGAGAAAGGATGGCTACACCTTC. Translated, it gives CAITGRKDGYTF.

The sample holds one count of this clonotype. The V call is TRBV7-3, the J call TRBJ2-3; TRBD2 is a possible D gene (7 bases). CDR3 length: 17 amino acids. Between the trimmed V and J ends, which lost 0 bases and 6 bases, there was a span of 19 bases. Germline V gives CDR1 SGHTA, CDR2 FQGTGA. The CDR3: CASSLTGGGGPRDTQYF. Here the CDR3 DNA reads TGTGCCAGCAGCTTAACCGGAGGGGGAGGGCCGCGGGATACGCAGTATTTT.

This clonotype has more than one count but fewer than ten. The chain is built from TRBV4-3 and TRBJ1-5; D unresolved. Germline V CDR1 and CDR2: LGHNA, YSLEER. This CDR3 region has 16 residues. Deletions cut 0 bases from V and 4 bases from J, with 13 bases between. The CDR3 protein is CASSQDSRSSNQPQHF. Written as DNA, the CDR3 is TGCGCCAGCAGCCAAGATAGCAGGAGTTCGAATCAGCCCCAGCATTTT.

This chain connects TRBV11-3 to TRBJ1-1; D remains ambiguous. Germline CDR1 reads SGHNT; CDR2 reads YENEEA. CDR3 length: 14 residues. The V end lost 1 base, the J end lost 4 bases, and 10 bases lay between the germline ends. The CDR3 sequence is CASSLAGTGTEAFF. CDR3 bases: TGTGCCAGCAGCTTAGCAGGCACTGGCACTGAAGCTTTCTTT.

J is TRBJ2-1 and V is TRBV6-2 or TRBV6-3, with D maybe TRBD2 (5 bases). This CDR3 is 12 amino acids long. Trimming cost V 2 bases and J 9 bases, with 8 bases left between them. Germline CDR1 and CDR2: MNHEY and SVGEGT. The DNA of the CDR3 is TGTGCCAGCAGTTACCCGCGGGTTGAGCAGTTCTTC. Translated: CASSYPRVEQFF.

The chain combines TRBV18 with TRBJ2-7; D unresolved. The V gene's germline CDR1 is KGHSH and CDR2 LQKENI. This CDR3 has 12 residues. Trimming removed 6 bases from V and 7 bases from J, with 13 bases in between. CDR3 residues: CASSPGRREQYF. For the CDR3, the DNA is TGTGCCAGCTCCCCTGGGCGGAGAGAGCAGTACTTC.

This clonotype is medium-sized in the sample. CDR3 in amino acids: CAISERQGSYGYTF. CDR3 DNA sequence: TGTGCCATCAGTGAGCGACAGGGATCCTATGGCTACACCTTC. The genes are TRBV10-3 and TRBJ1-2; 7 bases are shared with TRBD1. CDR3 length: 14 amino acids. Germline V gene data show CDR1 as ENHRY and CDR2 as SYGVKD. With 2 bases clipped from V and 4 bases from J, the junction kept 4 bases outside the gene matches.

This clonotype came up a few times. The chain combines TRBV5-1 with TRBJ2-3; the D is unclear. Trimming left V 0 bases short and J 1 base short, with 3 bases between. Germline CDR1 SGHRS, CDR2 YFSETQ. The CDR3 spans 13 residues. This chain's CDR3 is CASSLDGTDTQYF. The CDR3, as DNA: TGCGCCAGCAGCTTGGACGGCACAGATACGCAGTATTTT.

The chain recombines TRBV15 with TRBJ2-7; D uncertain. Per germline, CDR1 LNHNV and CDR2 YYDKDF (reference sequence). Trimming took off 3 bases at V and 1 base at J, with 10 bases between the two ends. The CDR3 sequence is 14 residues long. The CDR3 DNA is TGTGCCACCAGCAGTGGGCAGGCATCCTACGAGCAGTACTTC. Protein product: CATSSGQASYEQYF.

This clonotype was observed a handful of times. The V call is TRBV20-1, the J call TRBJ2-7; D gene ambiguous. The ends were cut back, 1 base at V and 2 bases at J, with 9 bases in the middle. The germline CDR1 and CDR2 sequences are DFQATT and SNEGSKA (reference sequence). This CDR3 is 13 amino acids long. CDR3 nucleotide sequence: TGCAGTGCTAGAGCCCCCACAGCCTACGAGCAGTACTTC. This gives the protein CSARAPTAYEQYF.

The V call is TRBV9, the J call TRBJ2-1; D unclear. V was pared by 2 bases and J by 6 bases, with 9 bases between. In germline, CDR1 is SGDLS, CDR2 YYNGEE. CDR3 length: 13 residues. The DNA of the CDR3 is TGTGCCAGCAGCGTTATAAGTACCAATGAGCAGTTCTTC. It is translated as CASSVISTNEQFF.

This chain connects TRBV6-5 to TRBJ2-5, with D possibly matching TRBD1 (5 bases). V was shortened by 4 bases and J by 5 bases, with 11 bases between the two germline ends. CDR3 size: 13 residues. CDR1 and CDR2 from the germline V gene are MNHEY and SVGAGI. This chain's CDR3 is CASSSAGLETQYF. The CDR3 region has the DNA TGTGCCAGCAGTTCTGCAGGGCTGGAGACCCAGTACTTC.

This clonotype was counted a few times. The rearrangement joins TRBV2 to TRBJ1-5, with D perhaps matching TRBD1 (5 bases). This CDR3 region has 13 residues. Trimming cost V 2 bases and J 6 bases, with 8 bases left between them. Looked up from germline, CDR1 is SNHLY and CDR2 is FYNNEI. The CDR3 DNA sequence: TGTGCCAGCAGTGAACGGGGGGGTCAGCCCCAGCATTTT. This translates into CASSERGGQPQHF.